The 14 T cell receptor beta chains presented below share a single source sample, sequenced in a study of blood T cell repertoires in COVID-19. Produced via immunoSEQ multiplex PCR; TCRdb's table is partial and in-frame only. The repertoire has some 110,000 clones, 81% of them found once; the top ten carry over 35%. What was sequenced was peripheral blood. These receptor sequences come from an elderly man with acute or convalescent COVID-19.

This rearrangement joins TRBV18 to TRBJ2-1; 8 positions match TRBD1. From germline, CDR1 is KGHSH and CDR2 LQKENI. V lost 3 bases, J lost 4 bases, and 2 bases stayed unmatched. The CDR3 is 14 amino acids. The chain's CDR3 is CASSPGTGYNEQFF. The CDR3 DNA follows: TGTGCCAGCTCACCCGGGACAGGTTACAATGAGCAGTTCTTC.

V usage is TRBV2 and J usage is TRBJ2-5; 10 bases fit TRBD2. Trimming took 7 bases from V and 5 from J; bases not matched to a gene: 7. The CDR3 runs 14 residues. CDR1 and CDR2 (germline): SNHLY, FYNNEI. The CDR3 is CASMSGRALETQYF. CDR3 nucleotides: TGTGCCAGCATGAGCGGGAGGGCCTTGGAGACCCAGTACTTC.

This clone occurred once. V is TRBV29-1 and J is TRBJ2-3, with 7 bases fitting TRBD1. Trimming took 7 bases from V and 3 from J; bases not matched to a gene: 7. Germline CDR1 is SQVTM and CDR2 is ANQGSEA. This CDR3 contains 13 residues. CDR3 amino acids: CSAETGATDTQYF. The CDR3 region has the DNA TGCAGCGCGGAAACAGGGGCAACAGATACGCAGTATTTT.

The chain joins TRBV3-1 (or the pseudogene TRBV3-2) to TRBJ2-7; 9 nucleotides line up with TRBD1. CDR1 is LGHDT, CDR2 YNNKEL, per germline (reference sequence). The CDR3 runs 19 residues. The V segment lost 4 bases and the J segment 9 bases; nucleotides outside the gene matches: 25. This chain's CDR3 is CASSPGDRDWVRINSRQYF. CDR3 DNA: TGTGCCAGCAGCCCCGGGGACAGGGATTGGGTCCGGATCAATAGTCGGCAGTACTTC.

The chain employs TRBV3-1 (or the pseudogene TRBV3-2) and TRBJ2-5; D ambiguous. Germline V CDR1 and CDR2: LGHDT, YNNKEL (reference sequence). V shed 1 base and J shed 10 bases, with 10 bases lying between them. This CDR3 region has 12 residues. This CDR3 is CASSQVRQVQYF. In DNA, the CDR3 is TGTGCCAGCAGCCAAGTTAGGCAGGTCCAGTACTTC.

The chain has TRBV28 and TRBJ1-1; D is undetermined. The germline gives CDR1 MDHEN, CDR2 SYDVKM. The CDR3 is 12 amino acids. Trimming pared 3 bases from V and 6 bases from J, leaving 8 bases between. CDR3 in amino acids: CASSFRRAEAFF. The CDR3, as DNA: TGTGCCAGCAGTTTTAGGCGGGCTGAAGCTTTCTTT.

Worth noting for this clone: Other DNA sequences of this sample code for an identical CDR3. The chain couples TRBV18 to TRBJ2-2, with D possibly TRBD1 on 5 matching bases. The CDR3 extends over 13 amino acids. The V end lost 3 bases, the J end lost 8 bases, and 10 bases lay between the germline ends. Looked up from germline, CDR1 is KGHSH and CDR2 is LQKENI. The CDR3 reads CASSPQGTGELFF. CDR3 bases: TGTGCCAGCTCACCTCAGGGAACTGGGGAGCTGTTTTTT.

The chain combines TRBV6-6 with TRBJ1-1, with unresolved D. CDR1 is MNHNY, CDR2 SVGAGI, per germline (reference sequence). Trimming removed 4 bases at V and 2 bases at J, with 8 bases between. The length of the CDR3 is 13 residues. This CDR3 reads CASSLAGNTEAFF. The CDR3 DNA is TGTGCCAGCAGTTTGGCAGGTAACACTGAAGCTTTCTTT.

The chain carries TRBV2 and TRBJ2-3; 10 positions agree with TRBD2. With V trimmed by 6 bases and J by 2 bases, 8 bases remained unmatched. Germline-derived CDR1 and CDR2 are SNHLY and FYNNEI. The CDR3 consists of 16 residues. The CDR3, as DNA: TGTGCCAGCAGGGCAGCGGGGGGGCCCCCCACAGATACGCAGTATTTT. It is translated as CASRAAGGPPTDTQYF.

This clone was counted only a few times. V is TRBV24-1 and J is TRBJ2-2, with 7 bases matching TRBD1. After removal of 4 bases from V and 4 bases from J, the junction contained 11 bases not matched to a gene. Per germline, CDR1 KGHDR and CDR2 SFDVKD. This CDR3 is built from 17 residues. The DNA of the CDR3 is TGTGCCACCAGTGAGCCGGGTCGGGACAGTCGCACCGGGGAGCTGTTTTTT. It yields the protein CATSEPGRDSRTGELFF.

The chain employs TRBV28 and TRBJ1-5; no clear D gene. This CDR3 contains 16 residues. The germline V gene has CDR1 MDHEN and CDR2 SYDVKM. With 6 bases removed from V and 4 bases from J, the gap between germline ends came to 19 bases. The chain's CDR3 is CASRYRDGTGNQPQHF. In nucleotides, the CDR3 is TGTGCCAGCAGGTACCGGGATGGTACTGGAAATCAGCCCCAGCATTTT.

V and J are TRBV7-8 and TRBJ2-4, with 9 bases fitting TRBD1. Germline V CDR1 and CDR2: SGHVS, FQNEAQ. Germline trimming cut 4 bases from V and 5 bases from J; bases unmatched to any gene: 6. The CDR3 is made up of 15 amino acids. The CDR3, as DNA: TGTGCCAGCAGCTCGAGGACAGGGGTGGAAAACATTCAGTACTTC. It specifies CASSSRTGVENIQYF.

The chain employs TRBV6-1 and TRBJ2-7, with TRBD1 matching 10 bases. The CDR3 spans 17 residues. J was trimmed by 0 bases and V by 4 bases; bases with no gene match: 9. The germline V gene encodes CDR1 MNHNS and CDR2 SASEGT. CDR3 coding DNA: TGTGCCAGCAGTGTCTATGGGACAGGGGCCTCCTCCTACGAGCAGTACTTC. Translated: CASSVYGTGASSYEQYF.

The CDR3 protein is CASSFSGGKEKLFF. CDR3 nucleotides: TGTGCCAGCAGCTTTTCGGGGGGCAAAGAAAAACTGTTTTTT. This sequence joins TRBV7-9 and TRBJ1-4; tentatively, D is TRBD1 (6 bases). The CDR3 contains 14 residues. Germline V gives CDR1 SEHNR, CDR2 FQNEAQ (reference sequence). V lost 3 bases, J lost 8 bases, and 13 bases lay in between.